Sequencing of this T cell receptor beta chain was carried out in a study of blood T cells in healthy people across ages. Notes on the study in general: Across the age range, TCR beta diversity per million T cells fell in a roughly linear way. Higher diversity, along with more naive CD4+ cells, distinguished long-lived donors from aged donors. Diversity estimates from one million T cells were considered underestimates.

The CDR3 sequence is 14 residues long. Germline V gives CDR1 MGHRA, CDR2 YSYEKL. The ends were cut back, 3 bases at V and 3 bases at J, with 12 bases in the middle. This clonotype was observed many times. Antigen: not known. A second PCR of 7 to 11 cycles used a sample-barcoded 5' primer and a J-beta primer mix. Each of the samples gave a minimum of 2.5 million paired-end reads that contained CDR3. TCRdb reprocessed the 5' RACE reads with MiXCR, giving one entry per CDR3 protein. The data hold about 730,000 distinct CDR3 sequences, with about 40% observed a single time. The V call is TRBV4-1, the J call TRBJ2-7, with TRBD2 as a possible D gene (6 bases). The TCR was taken from a woman in her fifties or sixties in good health. Sample: blood. The CDR3 here is CASSQGGEIYEQYF. The CDR3 DNA reads TGCGCCAGCAGCCAGGGCGGGGAGATCTACGAGCAGTACTTC.